This TCR beta chain originates from a study of blood T cell repertoires in COVID-19. On the study more broadly: Samples taken during acute and convalescent COVID-19 were collected in the United States, Italy and Spain. PBMCs, B-cell-depleted T cells, or T cells were the source of the cDNA or gDNA that made up the material.

As processed by the authors: How many nucleated cells were present was estimated from reference gene primer amplification. This table comes from immunoSEQ multiplex PCR, and its TCRdb copy is limited to in-frame clones, with some not included. Clone size and V and J calls were adopted from that table, with D and trimming inferred from the DNA. The sample contains around 95,000 clones, around 85% of which appear only once. CDR3 length equals 16 residues. The V segment lost 3 bases and the J segment 7 bases; nucleotides outside the gene matches: 8. Germline loops: CDR1 SGDLS, CDR2 YYNGEE. Sequencing was performed on peripheral blood. The V gene is TRBV9, the J gene TRBJ2-2, with 11 bases that match TRBD2. This clonotype was sampled from a human donor in a cohort sampled during active COVID-19. The CDR3 sequence is CASSANSGRASGELFF. For the CDR3, the DNA is TGTGCCAGCAGCGCCAATAGCGGGAGGGCGAGCGGGGAGCTGTTTTTT.